Listed below are T cell receptor beta chains from one sample, sequenced in a study of blood T cell repertoires in COVID-19. Produced via immunoSEQ multiplex PCR; TCRdb's table is partial and in-frame only. In the table there are 170,000 or so clones, 65% to 90% of which are singletons. The sample taken for sequencing was peripheral blood. The receptors derive from a human donor in a cohort sampled during active COVID-19. Each CDR3 is given with its conserved first and last residue. The order of the fields is CDR3 protein, CDR3 DNA, V gene, J gene, D gene, clone size. The D gene is left open where the match is weak. For some rows the clone size is stated as once, few or many, or as a class when expanded; others skip it.

CDR3 protein: CASSLGREEQFF; CDR3 DNA: TGTGCCAGCAGCTTAGGTCGCGAGGAGCAGTTCTTC; V gene: TRBV7-3; J gene: TRBJ2-1; D gene: -; clone size: -
CDR3 protein: CASSRQGAGGELFF; CDR3 DNA: TGTGCCAGCAGCAGACAGGGGGCGGGCGGGGAGCTGTTTTTT; V gene: TRBV6-5; J gene: TRBJ2-2; D gene: TRBD1; clone size: -
CDR3 protein: CASSWTAPGNTIYF; CDR3 DNA: TGTGCCAGCAGTTGGACAGCACCCGGAAACACCATATATTTT; V gene: TRBV7-2; J gene: TRBJ1-3; D gene: -; clone size: -
CDR3 protein: CASRRTGTSGRATWEQYF; CDR3 DNA: TGTGCCAGTAGGAGAACCGGGACTAGCGGGAGGGCGACCTGGGAGCAGTACTTC; V gene: TRBV19; J gene: TRBJ2-7; D gene: TRBD2; clone size: few
CDR3 protein: CASSLQGSSLNEQFF; CDR3 DNA: TGTGCCAGCAGCCTACAGGGGTCCTCTCTCAATGAGCAGTTCTTC; V gene: TRBV5-6; J gene: TRBJ2-1; D gene: TRBD1; clone size: -
CDR3 protein: CASSYERGGETQYF; CDR3 DNA: TGTGCCAGCAGTTACGAGCGGGGGGGTGAGACCCAGTACTTC; V gene: TRBV6-5; J gene: TRBJ2-5; D gene: TRBD2; clone size: -
CDR3 protein: CASSPPTGSYEQYF; CDR3 DNA: TGTGCCAGCTCACCACCGACGGGTTCTTACGAGCAGTACTTC; V gene: TRBV18; J gene: TRBJ2-7; D gene: -; clone size: -
CDR3 protein: CASMPGTGVYEQYF; CDR3 DNA: TGTGCCAGCATGCCGGGGACAGGGGTTTACGAGCAGTACTTC; V gene: TRBV6-5; J gene: TRBJ2-7; D gene: TRBD1; clone size: -
CDR3 protein: CASSSNLAVGDNEQFF; CDR3 DNA: TGTGCCAGCAGCTCGAATCTAGCGGTTGGAGACAATGAGCAGTTCTTC; V gene: TRBV5-4; J gene: TRBJ2-1; D gene: TRBD2; clone size: -
CDR3 protein: CSARGHRGRQETQYF; CDR3 DNA: TGCAGCGCGAGGGGGCACAGGGGGCGGCAAGAGACCCAGTACTTC; V gene: TRBV29-1; J gene: TRBJ2-5; D gene: TRBD1; clone size: -
CDR3 protein: CASSVSSDSSYEQYF; CDR3 DNA: TGTGCCAGCAGCGTCTCTAGCGACAGCTCCTACGAGCAGTACTTC; V gene: TRBV9; J gene: TRBJ2-7; D gene: -; clone size: -